This T cell receptor (beta chain) was sequenced during a study of T cell responses to AZD1222 COVID-19 vaccine. General study points: Clonal diversity was possibly underestimated, and the donors were mostly white British, with more females.

CDR3 size: 15 residues. V lost 1 base and J lost 0, with 7 bases in between. Germline V gives CDR1 SEHNR, CDR2 FQNEAQ (reference sequence). A few counts support this clone. Its antigen is not identified. Profiling relied on immunoSEQ multiplex PCR, and the TCRdb table lists in-frame clones only, not all of them. The sample records 150,000 or so clones, roughly 80% being singletons. The sequenced sample was peripheral blood, obtained on day 0 of MenACWY control vaccination. The chain has TRBV7-9 and TRBJ1-5; D uncertain. The receptor comes from an adult in good health. The CDR3 DNA sequence: TGTGCCAGCAGCTTAGGGTTCTATAGCAATCAGCCCCAGCATTTT. This translates into CASSLGFYSNQPQHF.